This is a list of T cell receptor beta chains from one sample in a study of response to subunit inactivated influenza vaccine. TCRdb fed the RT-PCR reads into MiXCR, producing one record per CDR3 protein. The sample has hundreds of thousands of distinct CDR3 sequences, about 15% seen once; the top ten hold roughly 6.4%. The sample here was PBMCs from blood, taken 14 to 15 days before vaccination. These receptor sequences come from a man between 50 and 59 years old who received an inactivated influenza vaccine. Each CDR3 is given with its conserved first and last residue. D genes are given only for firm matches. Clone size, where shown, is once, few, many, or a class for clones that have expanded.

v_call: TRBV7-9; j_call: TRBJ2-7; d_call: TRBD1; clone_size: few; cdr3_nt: TGTGCCAGCAGCTTGGGACAGGGGCAGCAGTACTTC; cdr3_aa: CASSLGQGQQYF
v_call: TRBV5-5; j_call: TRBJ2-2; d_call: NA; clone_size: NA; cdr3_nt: TGTGCCAGCAGCAGGGACATCACCGGGGAGCTGTTTTTT; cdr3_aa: CASSRDITGELFF
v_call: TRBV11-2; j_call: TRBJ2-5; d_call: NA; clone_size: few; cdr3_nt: TGTGCCAGCAGCTCCAGGTCGGTCAGCTTCCAAGAGACCCAGTACTTC; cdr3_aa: CASSSRSVSFQETQYF
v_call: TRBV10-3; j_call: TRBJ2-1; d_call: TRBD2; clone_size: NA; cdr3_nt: TGTGCCATCAGTGAGGCGCCACTAGCGGGAGGATACAATGAGCAGTTCTTC; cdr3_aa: CAISEAPLAGGYNEQFF
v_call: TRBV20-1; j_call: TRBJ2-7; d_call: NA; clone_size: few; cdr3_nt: TGCAGTGCTACTTGGGGGGCGGGAGAGCAGTACTTC; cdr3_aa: CSATWGAGEQYF
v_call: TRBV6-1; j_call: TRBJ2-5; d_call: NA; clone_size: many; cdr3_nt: TGTGCCAGCAGGGATTCTCACCGGGACACTAAAGAGACCCAGTACTTC; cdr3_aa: CASRDSHRDTKETQYF
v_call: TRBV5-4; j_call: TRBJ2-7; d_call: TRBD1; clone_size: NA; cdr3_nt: TGTGCCAGCAGCGCCCGACAGGGCGGAAACGAGCAGTACTTC; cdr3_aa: CASSARQGGNEQYF
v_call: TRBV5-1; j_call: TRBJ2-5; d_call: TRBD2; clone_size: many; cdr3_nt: TGCGCCAGCAGCCCCGGGACTAGCGGACAAGAGACCCAGTACTTC; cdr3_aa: CASSPGTSGQETQYF
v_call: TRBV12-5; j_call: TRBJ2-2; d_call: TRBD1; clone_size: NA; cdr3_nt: TGTGCTAGTGGCCTCGGACAGGGCGACACCGGGGAGCTGTTTTTT; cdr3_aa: CASGLGQGDTGELFF
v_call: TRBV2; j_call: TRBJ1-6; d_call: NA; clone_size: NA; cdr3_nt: TGTGCCAGCAGTGGAGCAGAGGCCTTAAACTTAAATTCACCCCTCCACTTT; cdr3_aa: CASSGAEALNLNSPLHF
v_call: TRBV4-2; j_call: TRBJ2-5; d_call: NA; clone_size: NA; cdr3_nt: TGTGCCAGCAGCCAAGATTCGGGGGGCGGCAGGGCGGGAGAGACCCAGTACTTC; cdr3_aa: CASSQDSGGGRAGETQYF
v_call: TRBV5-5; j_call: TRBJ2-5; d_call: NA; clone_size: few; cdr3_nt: TGTGCCAGCAGCTTGGTGCTAGCGCCGTACCAAGAGACCCAGTACTTC; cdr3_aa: CASSLVLAPYQETQYF
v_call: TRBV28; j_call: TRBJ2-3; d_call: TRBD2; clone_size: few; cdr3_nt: TGTGCCAGCAGTTTCCGGACTAGCGGGGGGGCCACAGATACGCAGTATTTT; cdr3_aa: CASSFRTSGGATDTQYF
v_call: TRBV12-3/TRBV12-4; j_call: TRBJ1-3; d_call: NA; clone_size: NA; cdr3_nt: TGTGCCAGCAGTTTAAACAGGGTTGGAAACACCATATATTTT; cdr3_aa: CASSLNRVGNTIYF
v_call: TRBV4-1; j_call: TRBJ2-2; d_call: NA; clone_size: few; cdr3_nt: TGCGCCAGCAGCCTTGGGCTAGCGCATAACACCGGGGAGCTGTTTTTT; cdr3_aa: CASSLGLAHNTGELFF
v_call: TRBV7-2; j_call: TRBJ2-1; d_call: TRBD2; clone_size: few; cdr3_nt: TGTGCCAGCTCCGGGACTAGAGGCCTCAATGAGCAGTTCTTC; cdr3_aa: CASSGTRGLNEQFF
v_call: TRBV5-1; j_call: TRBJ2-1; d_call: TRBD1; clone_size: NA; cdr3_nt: TGCGCCAGCAGCTTAGGTGGCTGGACAGGGGAGCAGTTCTTC; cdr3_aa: CASSLGGWTGEQFF
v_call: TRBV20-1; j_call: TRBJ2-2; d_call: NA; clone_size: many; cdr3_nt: TGCAGTGCTAGGGGGGCCAGCACCGGGGAGCTGTTTTTT; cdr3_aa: CSARGASTGELFF
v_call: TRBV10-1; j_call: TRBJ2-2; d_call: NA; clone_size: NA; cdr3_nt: TGCGCCAGCAGTGAGTCTTACGCCGGGGAGCTGTTTTTT; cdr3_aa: CASSESYAGELFF
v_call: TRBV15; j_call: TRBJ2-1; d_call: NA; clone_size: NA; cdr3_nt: TGTGCCACCAATGAGAACTACAATGAGCAGTTCTTC; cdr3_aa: CATNENYNEQFF
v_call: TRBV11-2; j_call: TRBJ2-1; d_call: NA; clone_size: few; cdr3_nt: TGTGCCAGCAGCCCGGCCCCTAGCGACTACAATGAGCAGTTCTTC; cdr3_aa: CASSPAPSDYNEQFF
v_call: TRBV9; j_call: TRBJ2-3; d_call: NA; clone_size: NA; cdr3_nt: TGTGCCAGCAGCGTGGCTAGCGGCACAGATACGCAGTATTTT; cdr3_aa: CASSVASGTDTQYF
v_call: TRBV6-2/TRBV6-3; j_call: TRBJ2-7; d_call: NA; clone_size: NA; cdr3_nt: TGTGCCAGCAGTACACTCAGTGAGCAGTACTTC; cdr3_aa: CASSTLSEQYF
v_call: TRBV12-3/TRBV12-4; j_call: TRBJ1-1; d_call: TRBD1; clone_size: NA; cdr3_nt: TGTGCCAGCAGCCTAAGGGGGCTGAGCACTGAAGCTTTCTTT; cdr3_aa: CASSLRGLSTEAFF
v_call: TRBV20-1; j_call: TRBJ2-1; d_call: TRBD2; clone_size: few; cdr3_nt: TGCAGTGCTCGGCCCGAACTTAGCGGGAGGACATACAATGAGCAGTTCTTC; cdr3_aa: CSARPELSGRTYNEQFF
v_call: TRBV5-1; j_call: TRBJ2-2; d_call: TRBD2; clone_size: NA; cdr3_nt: TGCGCCAGCAGCTACAGACTAGCGCGCCGCGACACCGGGGAGCTGTTTTTT; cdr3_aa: CASSYRLARRDTGELFF
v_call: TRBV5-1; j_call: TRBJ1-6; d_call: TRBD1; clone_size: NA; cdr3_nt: TGCGCCAGCAGCTTGGCGGGGGACAGTGTAAATTCACCCCTCCACTTT; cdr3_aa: CASSLAGDSVNSPLHF
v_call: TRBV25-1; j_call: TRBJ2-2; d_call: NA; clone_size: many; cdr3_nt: TGTGCCAGCAGTGAGGGGGGACGCACCGGGGAGCTGTTTTTT; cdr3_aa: CASSEGGRTGELFF
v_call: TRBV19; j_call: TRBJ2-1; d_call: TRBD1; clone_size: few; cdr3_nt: TGTGCCAGTGCTTGGACAGGGATGAACTCCTACAATGAGCAGTTCTTC; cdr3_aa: CASAWTGMNSYNEQFF
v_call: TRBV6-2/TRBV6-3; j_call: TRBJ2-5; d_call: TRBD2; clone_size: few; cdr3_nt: TGTGCCAGCAGACCCTCAGCGGGGAAAGGGACCCAGTACTTC; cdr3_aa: CASRPSAGKGTQYF
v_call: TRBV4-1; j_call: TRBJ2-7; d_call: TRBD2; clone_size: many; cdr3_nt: TGCGCCAGCAGCCAACTGACGACTAGCGGGAGGGGAGAGCAGTACTTC; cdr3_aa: CASSQLTTSGRGEQYF
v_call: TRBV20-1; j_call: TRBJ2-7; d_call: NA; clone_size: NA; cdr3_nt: TGCAGTGCTAAACCCTCCTTCCGCGGGACGGGCTACGAGCAGTACTTC; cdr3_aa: CSAKPSFRGTGYEQYF
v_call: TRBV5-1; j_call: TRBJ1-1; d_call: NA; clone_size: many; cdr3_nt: TGCGCCAGCAGTACGACGGGGAACACTGAAGCTTTCTTT; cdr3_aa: CASSTTGNTEAFF
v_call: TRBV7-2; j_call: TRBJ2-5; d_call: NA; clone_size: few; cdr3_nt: TGTGCCAGCAGCTTAGACGGGGCTGTAGGGACCCAGTACTTC; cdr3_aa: CASSLDGAVGTQYF
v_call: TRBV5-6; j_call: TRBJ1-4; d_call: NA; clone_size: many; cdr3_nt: TGTGCCAGCAGCTGGGGGACGGTCAGTGAAAAACTGTTTTTT; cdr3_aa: CASSWGTVSEKLFF
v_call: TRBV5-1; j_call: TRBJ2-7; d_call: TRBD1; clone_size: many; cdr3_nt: TGCGCCAGCAGCCAAAGGACAGGGGAAAACGAGCAGTACTTC; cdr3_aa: CASSQRTGENEQYF
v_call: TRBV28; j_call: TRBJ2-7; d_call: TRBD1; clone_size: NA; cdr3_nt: TGTGCCAGCAGTGTTCCGGGACAGGGGCACGAGCAGTACTTC; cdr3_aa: CASSVPGQGHEQYF
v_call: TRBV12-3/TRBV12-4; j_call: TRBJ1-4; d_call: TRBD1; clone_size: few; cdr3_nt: TGTGCCAGCAGTTCTGCTGGACAGGTCTACGGAGAAAAACTGTTTTTT; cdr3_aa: CASSSAGQVYGEKLFF
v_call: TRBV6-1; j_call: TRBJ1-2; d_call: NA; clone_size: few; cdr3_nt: TGTGCCAGCTCCGTAGAGGGCCGCGGTGGCTACACCTTC; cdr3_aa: CASSVEGRGGYTF
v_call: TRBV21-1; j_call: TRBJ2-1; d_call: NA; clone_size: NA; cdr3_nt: TGTGCCAGCAGCAAAGTTAGTCCCCGGAACAATGAGCAGTTCTTC; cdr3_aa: CASSKVSPRNNEQFF
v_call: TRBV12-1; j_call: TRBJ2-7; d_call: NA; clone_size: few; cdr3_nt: TGTGCCAGCGGCCCGATTGCCCACTACGAGCAGTACTTC; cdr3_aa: CASGPIAHYEQYF
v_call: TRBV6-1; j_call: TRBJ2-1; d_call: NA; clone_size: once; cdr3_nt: TGTGCCAGCAGCTCGCCGGGGTCGAGTGAGCAGTTCTTC; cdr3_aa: CASSSPGSSEQFF
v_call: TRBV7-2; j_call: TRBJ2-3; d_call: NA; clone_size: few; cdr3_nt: TGTGCCAGCAGCTTAATGGGACTCAACACAGATACGCAGTATTTT; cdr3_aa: CASSLMGLNTDTQYF
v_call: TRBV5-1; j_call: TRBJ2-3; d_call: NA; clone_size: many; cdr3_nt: TGCGCCAGCAGCTTCCAGGGCGATCGAGATACGCAGTATTTT; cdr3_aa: CASSFQGDRDTQYF